This T cell receptor (beta chain) was identified during a study of T cells after yellow fever vaccination. Findings and caveats of the study: Weaker, the secondary response peaked sooner, at day 5 versus 15.

One entry per CDR3 protein, called by TCRdb with MiXCR from the 5' RACE reads. This sample carries 300,000 to 350,000 distinct CDR3 sequences, 3% to 4.5% of them seen once, and the ten largest clones take 24%. This CDR3 is built from 16 residues. CDR1 is SGHAT and CDR2 is FQNNGV in the germline V gene. The ends were cut back, 5 bases at V and 6 bases at J, with 22 bases in the middle. On this clonotype itself: The antigen is not known.

The clonotype originates from a man aged 18 to 29 who received the YFV17D yellow fever vaccine. The J gene is TRBJ1-2, the V gene TRBV11-2; TRBD1 is a possible D gene (6 bases). The sequencing here drew on PBMCs, taken 5 days after the yellow fever booster vaccination. The CDR3 loop reads CASSQIQGQGSHGYTF. The CDR3 DNA follows: TGTGCCAGCAGCCAGATACAAGGGCAGGGGAGCCATGGCTACACCTTC.